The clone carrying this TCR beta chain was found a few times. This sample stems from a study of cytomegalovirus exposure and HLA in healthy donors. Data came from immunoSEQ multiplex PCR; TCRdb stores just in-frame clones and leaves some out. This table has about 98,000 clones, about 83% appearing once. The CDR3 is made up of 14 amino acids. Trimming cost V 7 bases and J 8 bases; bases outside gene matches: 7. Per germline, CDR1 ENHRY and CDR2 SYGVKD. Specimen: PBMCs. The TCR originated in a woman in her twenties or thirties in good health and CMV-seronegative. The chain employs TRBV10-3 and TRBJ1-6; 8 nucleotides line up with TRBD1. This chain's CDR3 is CAITADRGHSPLHF. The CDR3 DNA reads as TGTGCCATCACCGCAGACAGGGGTCATTCACCCCTCCACTTT.